A single sample gave rise to the 7 T cell receptor beta chains below, sequenced in a study of tumor-infiltrating lymphocytes in primary liver carcinoma. The source material, roughly 20-31 mg of unsorted bulk tissue, was used to co-extract RNA and DNA. Constant-region priming of roughly 0.45 ug total RNA yielded TCR beta cDNA. Three nested multiplex PCR rounds, a slightly modified ARM-PCR method, built the TCR beta libraries. The first two PCR rounds used TRBV1-TRBV30 primers with a Cbeta primer, around 10 cycles each. TCRdb re-derived calls from the multiplex PCR reads in MiXCR, one entry per CDR3 protein. This sample has 75,000 to 80,000 distinct CDR3 sequences, with about three quarters found just once. What was sequenced was tumor-adjacent normal liver tissue. These receptor sequences come from a man aged 40-50 years with primary liver carcinoma and hepatitis B virus infection.

Details on this clonotype: Germline is not matched at one junction end, which may reflect a read error. The chain couples TRBV4-3 to TRBJ2-5, with TRBD1 matching over 9 bases. Germline V gives CDR1 LGHNA, CDR2 YSLEER. The CDR3 is made up of 16 amino acids. The CDR3 reads CASSQEAWTGEDTQYF. CDR3 DNA: TGCGCCAGCAGCCAAGAAGCTTGGACAGGGGAGGATACCCAGTATTTC.

As for this clonotype: A read error is possible here, since a much larger clone lies one base away. The rearrangement joins TRBV11-2 to TRBJ2-6, with D possibly TRBD2 on 5 matching bases. The germline V gene encodes CDR1 SGHAT and CDR2 FQNNGV. This CDR3 is 15 amino acids long. For the CDR3, the DNA is TGTACCACCCAGCGGCCGTGCTCTGGGGCCAACGTCCTGACTTTC. As protein: CTTQRPCSGANVLTF.

This clonotype is medium-sized. The rearrangement links TRBV6-5 to TRBJ2-3; D may be TRBD1 or TRBD2 (5 bases each). This CDR3 is built from 15 residues. V lost 5 bases and J 6 bases, leaving 18 bases between the germline ends. Germline V gene data show CDR1 as MNHEY and CDR2 as SVGAGI. CDR3 region: CASSLTADNLDTQYF. CDR3 nucleotide sequence: TGTGCCAGCAGTCTTACAGCGGACAACCTGGATACGCAGTATTTT.

On this clonotype itself: This is likely a read error, given that the CDR3 carries no conserved phenylalanine or tryptophan at its end. The CDR3 DNA reads TGTGCCAGCAGCTTAGTATCAGGGAGCACTGAAGCTTTCGTT. This encodes CASSLVSGSTEAFV. The chain joins TRBV7-9 to TRBJ1-1; a weak D match, TRBD1 (5 bases). This CDR3 is 14 amino acids long. CDR1 and CDR2 from the germline V gene are SEHNR and FQNEAQ (reference sequence). Trimming pared 1 base from V and 4 bases from J, leaving 10 bases between.

In regard to this clonotype: Given a much more abundant clone one base away, this may be a read error. The rearrangement uses TRBV29-1 and TRBJ2-7; TRBD1 matches 7 bases. CDR1 is SQVTM, CDR2 ANQGSEA, per germline. This CDR3 region has 13 residues. The ends lost 4 bases at V and 8 bases at J; junction bases unmatched: 11. The DNA of the CDR3 is TGCAGCGTTGCCCCGACAGGGCTCCACAAGCAGTACTTC. It encodes CSVAPTGLHKQYF.

This clonotype was seen many times. The rearrangement links TRBV7-8 to TRBJ2-2, with TRBD2 identical over 9 bases. Per germline, CDR1 SGHVS and CDR2 FQNEAQ. V lost 1 base, J lost 6 bases, and 6 bases stayed unmatched. The CDR3 is 16 residues long. The CDR3: CASSLGVAGVSGELFF. As DNA, the CDR3 is TGTGCCAGCAGCTTAGGAGTAGCGGGAGTTTCCGGGGAGCTGTTTTTT.

Concerning this clonotype: A much larger clone is a single base away; this may be a read error. V usage is TRBV4-2 and J usage is TRBJ2-1; 11 positions agree with TRBD2. Germline V gene data show CDR1 as LGHNA and CDR2 as YNFKEQ. This CDR3 comprises 17 residues. CDR3 region: CASSPRGVAGGRIEQFF. CDR3 nucleotides: TGCGCCAGCAGCCCCAGAGGGGTAGCGGGAGGGCGTATTGAGCAGTTCTTC.